This TCR beta chain stems from a study of PD-1 blockade in classical Hodgkin lymphoma. Noted time point: cycle 4 day 1 (C4D1), after six to seven weeks of nivolumab. Patients all relapsed after autologous stem cell transplantation, and there was variation in brentuximab vedotin exposure. Method: immunoSEQ multiplex PCR; TCRdb's copy keeps in-frame clones and lacks some. The sample lists several thousand clones, more than 70% occurring once. The receptor was isolated from a human donor with classical Hodgkin lymphoma. Here the sequenced sample was peripheral blood mononuclear cells (PBMCs), taken before the fourth cycle of nivolumab.

The DNA for the CDR3 is TGTGCCAGCAGTTTAGGGACAGTAGTAACAGATACGCAGTATTTT. Translation gives CASSLGTVVTDTQYF. The chain is built from TRBV27 and TRBJ2-3; 7 bases map to TRBD1. Germline loops: CDR1 MNHEY, CDR2 SMNVEV (reference sequence). With 2 bases clipped from V and 3 bases from J, the junction kept 5 bases outside the gene matches. This CDR3 spans 15 amino acids.